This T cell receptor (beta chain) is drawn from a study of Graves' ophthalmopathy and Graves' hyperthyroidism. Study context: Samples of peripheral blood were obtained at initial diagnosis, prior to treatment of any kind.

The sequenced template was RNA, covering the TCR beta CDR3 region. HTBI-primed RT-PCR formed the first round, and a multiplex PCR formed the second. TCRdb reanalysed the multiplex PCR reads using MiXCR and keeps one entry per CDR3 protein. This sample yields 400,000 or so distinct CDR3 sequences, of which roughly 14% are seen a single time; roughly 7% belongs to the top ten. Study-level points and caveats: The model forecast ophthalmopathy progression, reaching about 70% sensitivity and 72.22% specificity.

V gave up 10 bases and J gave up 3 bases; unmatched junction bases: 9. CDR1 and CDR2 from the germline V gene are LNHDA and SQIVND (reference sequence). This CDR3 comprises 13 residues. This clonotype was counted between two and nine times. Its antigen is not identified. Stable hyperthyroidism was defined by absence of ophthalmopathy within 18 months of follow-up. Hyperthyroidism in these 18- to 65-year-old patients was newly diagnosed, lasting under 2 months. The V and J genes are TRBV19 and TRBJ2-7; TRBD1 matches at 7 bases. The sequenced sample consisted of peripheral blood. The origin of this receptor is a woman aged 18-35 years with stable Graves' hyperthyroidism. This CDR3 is CATGTANYYEQYF. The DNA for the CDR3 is TGTGCCACCGGGACAGCTAACTACTACGAGCAGTACTTC.